The 9 T cell receptor beta chains given below trace back to one sample, sequenced in a study of T cells in localized non-small cell lung cancer. The repertoire was sequenced with immunoSEQ multiplex PCR; TCRdb's copy has only in-frame clones and lacks some. The sample has tens of thousands of clones, approximately 88% seen once. Material: peripheral blood, obtained before any cancer treatment. All receptors come from a woman aged 35 to 70 with stage I lung adenocarcinoma.

This rearrangement joins TRBV7-9 to TRBJ2-5, with D perhaps given as TRBD1 or TRBD2 (6 bases each). This CDR3 comprises 16 residues. Deletions cut 5 bases from V and 4 bases from J, with 20 bases between. The germline V gene has CDR1 SEHNR and CDR2 FQNEAQ (reference sequence). The CDR3: CASSHRGQGSRETQYF. The CDR3 coding sequence is TGTGCCAGCAGCCATCGGGGGCAGGGGTCGCGAGAGACCCAGTACTTC.

In this sample, this clone turned up a few times. The chain combines TRBV5-1 with TRBJ1-6, with D possibly being TRBD1 (5 bases). The germline V gene encodes CDR1 SGHRS and CDR2 YFSETQ. The CDR3 is made up of 14 amino acids. The V and J ends lost 4 bases and 8 bases respectively, with 13 bases between them. CDR3 sequence reads: CASSLLQEDSPLHF. The CDR3 DNA follows: TGCGCCAGCAGCCTGCTACAGGAGGATTCACCCCTCCACTTT.

The chain has TRBV25-1 and TRBJ1-2, with 8 bases identical to TRBD1. The germline gives CDR1 MGHDK, CDR2 SYGVNS. There are 15 residues in the CDR3. V lost 3 bases and J lost 5; bases outside the gene matches: 8. CDR3 coding DNA: TGTGCCAGCAGTGAGGTAGGGACAGGACTATATGGCTACACCTTC. Protein sequence: CASSEVGTGLYGYTF.

The chain recombines TRBV7-3 with TRBJ2-5; 8 bases fit TRBD1. Germline trimming cut 5 bases from V and 5 bases from J; bases unmatched to any gene: 4. The germline V gene encodes CDR1 SGHTA and CDR2 FQGTGA. The CDR3 extends over 13 amino acids. In nucleotides, the CDR3 is TGTGCCAGCAGCCCGACAGGGGCGGAGACCCAGTACTTC. It yields the protein CASSPTGAETQYF.

The chain joins TRBV6-6 to TRBJ2-7; 12 bases are shared with TRBD1. J was trimmed by 5 bases and V by 7 bases; bases with no gene match: 12. The germline V gene encodes CDR1 MNHNY and CDR2 SVGAGI (reference sequence). The CDR3 length is 16 residues. The CDR3 DNA is TGTGCCAGCAACTCGGGGGGACAGGGGGCGCGGGACGAGCAGTACTTC. Protein sequence: CASNSGGQGARDEQYF.

The chain recombines TRBV28 with TRBJ1-5, with 9 bases aligning to TRBD1. CDR3 size: 18 residues. CDR1 and CDR2 (germline): MDHEN, SYDVKM. V shed 6 bases and J 0 bases; nucleotides not matched to a gene: 12. In DNA, the CDR3 is TGTGCCAGCAGCCCACCGGGACAGGGACTCTATAGCAATCAGCCCCAGCATTTT. Its protein is CASSPPGQGLYSNQPQHF.

The CDR3 region has the DNA TGTGCCAGCAGTTTTCCTTTTGGCTACACCTTC. Translation: CASSFPFGYTF. J is TRBJ1-2 and V is TRBV28; the D is unclear. V lost 3 bases, J lost 7 bases, and 6 bases lay in between. CDR1 and CDR2 from the germline V gene are MDHEN and SYDVKM. This CDR3 region has 11 residues.

The chain links TRBV7-2 to TRBJ2-1; no clear D gene. The V and J ends lost 2 bases and 4 bases respectively, with 3 bases between them. The length of the CDR3 is 12 residues. CDR1 is SGHTA, CDR2 FQGNSA, per germline. CDR3 in amino acids: CASSLSYNEQFF. CDR3 nucleotides: TGTGCCAGCAGCTTAAGTTACAATGAGCAGTTCTTC. The whole variable domain, filled in from reference TRBV7-2 and TRBJ2-1, reads GAGVSQSPSNKVTEKGKDVELRCDPISGHTALYWYRQSLGQGLEFLIYFQGNSAPDKSGLPSDRFSAERTGGSVSTLTIQRTQQEDSAVYLCASSLSYNEQFFGPGTRLTVL.

V and J are TRBV10-2 and TRBJ2-6; D is unresolved. Deletions cut 4 bases from V and 12 bases from J, with 16 bases between. The germline CDR1 and CDR2 sequences are WSHSY and SAAADI. The CDR3 extends over 14 amino acids. CDR3 DNA sequence: TGCGCCAGCAGTGCCGTTAGCCAACCCAGCGTCCTGACTTTC. Translated, it gives CASSAVSQPSVLTF.